These 4 T cell receptor beta chains originate from one sample sequenced in a study of response to subunit inactivated influenza vaccine. Each CDR3 protein is one row after TCRdb ran MiXCR on the RT-PCR reads. The sample has 500,000 or so distinct CDR3 sequences, about 15% seen once. Sequenced material: CD4+ T cells sorted from PBMCs, taken 23 months after vaccination. The receptors originated from a man aged 50-75 years who received an inactivated influenza vaccine.

The chain links TRBV20-1 to TRBJ2-5, with 7 nucleotides matching TRBD1. The germline V gene has CDR1 DFQATT and CDR2 SNEGSKA (reference sequence). CDR3 length: 13 residues. The V gene end was trimmed by 6 bases and the J gene end by 5 bases; junction bases not matched to a gene: 9. The CDR3 DNA reads as TGCAGTGCCCCCCAGTACAGGGGCGAGACCCAGTACTTC. This gives the protein CSAPQYRGETQYF.

The rearrangement links TRBV12-3 or TRBV12-4 to TRBJ2-7, with D perhaps being TRBD1 or TRBD2 (5 bases each). CDR3 length: 15 residues. V lost 3 bases and J lost 2, with 14 bases in between. DNA of the CDR3: TGTGCCAGCAGTTTTACGGGGACGGTTGCCTACGAGCAGTACTTC. This gives the protein CASSFTGTVAYEQYF.

This clonotype was recorded many times. The chain links TRBV13 to TRBJ2-3; TRBD1 is a possible D gene (5 bases). CDR1 and CDR2 (germline): PRHDT, FYEKMQ (reference sequence). This CDR3 is 13 amino acids long. V lost 5 bases and J 2 bases, leaving 8 bases between the germline ends. CDR3 residues: CASSKGATDTQYF. The CDR3, as DNA: TGTGCCAGCAGCAAAGGGGCCACAGATACGCAGTATTTT.

The V call is TRBV5-1, the J call TRBJ2-1, with 9 bases identical to TRBD1. J gave up 1 base and V 3 bases, and 8 bases lay outside the gene matches. CDR3 length: 17 residues. Germline assignment: CDR1 SGHRS and CDR2 YFSETQ. CDR3 in amino acids: CASSSGGQGVSYNEQFF. In DNA form, the CDR3 reads TGCGCCAGCAGCTCGGGGGGACAGGGCGTTTCCTACAATGAGCAGTTCTTC.